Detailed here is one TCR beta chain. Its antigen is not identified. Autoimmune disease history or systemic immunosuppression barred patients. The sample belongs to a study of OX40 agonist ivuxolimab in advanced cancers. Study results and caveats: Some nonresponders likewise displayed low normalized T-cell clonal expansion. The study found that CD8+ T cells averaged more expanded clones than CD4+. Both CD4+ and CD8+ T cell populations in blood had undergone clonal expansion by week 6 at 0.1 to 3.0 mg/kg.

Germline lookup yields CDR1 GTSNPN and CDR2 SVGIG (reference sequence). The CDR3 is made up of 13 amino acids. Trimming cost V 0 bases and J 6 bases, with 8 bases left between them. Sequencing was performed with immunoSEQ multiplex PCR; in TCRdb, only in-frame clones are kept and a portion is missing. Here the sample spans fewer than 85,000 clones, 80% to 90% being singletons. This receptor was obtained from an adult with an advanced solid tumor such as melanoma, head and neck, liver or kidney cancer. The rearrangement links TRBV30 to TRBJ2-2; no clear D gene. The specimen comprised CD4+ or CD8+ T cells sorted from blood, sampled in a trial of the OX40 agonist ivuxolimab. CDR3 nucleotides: TGTGCCTGGAGTGTGAGCGTCGCCGGGGAGCTGTTTTTT. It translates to CAWSVSVAGELFF.